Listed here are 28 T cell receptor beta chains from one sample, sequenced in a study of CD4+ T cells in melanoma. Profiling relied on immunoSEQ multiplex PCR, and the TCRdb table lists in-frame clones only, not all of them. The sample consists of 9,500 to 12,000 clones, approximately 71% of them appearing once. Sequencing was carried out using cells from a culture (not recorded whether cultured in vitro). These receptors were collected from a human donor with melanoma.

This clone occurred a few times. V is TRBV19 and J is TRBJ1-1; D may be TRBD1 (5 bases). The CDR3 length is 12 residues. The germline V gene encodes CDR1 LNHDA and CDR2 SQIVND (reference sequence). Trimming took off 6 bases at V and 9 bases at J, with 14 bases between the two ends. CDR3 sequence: CASRGVGGKAFF. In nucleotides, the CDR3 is TGTGCCAGTAGGGGGGTTGGGGGTAAAGCTTTCTTT.

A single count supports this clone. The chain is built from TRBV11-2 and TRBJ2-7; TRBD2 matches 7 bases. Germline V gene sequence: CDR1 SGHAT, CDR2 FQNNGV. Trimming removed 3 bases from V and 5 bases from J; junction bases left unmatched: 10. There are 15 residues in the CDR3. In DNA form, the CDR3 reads TGTGCCAGCAGCTTGGGCCACGGACGGGGGGACGAGCAGTACTTC. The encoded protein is CASSLGHGRGDEQYF.

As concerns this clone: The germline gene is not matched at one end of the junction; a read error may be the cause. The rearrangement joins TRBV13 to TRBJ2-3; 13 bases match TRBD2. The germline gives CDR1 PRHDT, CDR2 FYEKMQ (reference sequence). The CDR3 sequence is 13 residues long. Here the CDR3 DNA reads TGTGCCAGCAGCTTAGAGCGGACTAGCGGGGGTATTTTT. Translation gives CASSLERTSGGIF.

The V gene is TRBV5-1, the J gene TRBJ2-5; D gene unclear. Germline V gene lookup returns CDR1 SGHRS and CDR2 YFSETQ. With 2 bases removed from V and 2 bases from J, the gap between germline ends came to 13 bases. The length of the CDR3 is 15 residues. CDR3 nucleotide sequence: TGCGCCAGCAGCTTTCGTGCCGGCACTCAAGAGACCCAGTACTTC. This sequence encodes CASSFRAGTQETQYF.

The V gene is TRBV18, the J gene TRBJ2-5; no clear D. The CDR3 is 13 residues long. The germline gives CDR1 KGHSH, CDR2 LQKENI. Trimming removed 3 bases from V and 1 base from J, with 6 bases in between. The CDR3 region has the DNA TGTGCCAGCTCACCTACCAGCCAAGAGACCCAGTACTTC. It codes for CASSPTSQETQYF.

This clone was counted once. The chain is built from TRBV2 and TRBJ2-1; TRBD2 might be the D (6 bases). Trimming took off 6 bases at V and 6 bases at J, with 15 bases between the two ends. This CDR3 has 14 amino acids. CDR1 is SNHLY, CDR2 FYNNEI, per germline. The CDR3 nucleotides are TGTGCCAGCAGCGGGGAGCGGGTGGGCAATGAGCAGTTCTTC. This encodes CASSGERVGNEQFF.

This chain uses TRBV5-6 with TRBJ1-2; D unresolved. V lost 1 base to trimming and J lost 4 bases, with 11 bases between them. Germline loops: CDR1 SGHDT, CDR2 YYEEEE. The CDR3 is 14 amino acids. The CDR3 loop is CASSLFGKIYGYTF. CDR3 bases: TGTGCCAGCAGCTTGTTTGGAAAAATCTATGGCTACACCTTC.

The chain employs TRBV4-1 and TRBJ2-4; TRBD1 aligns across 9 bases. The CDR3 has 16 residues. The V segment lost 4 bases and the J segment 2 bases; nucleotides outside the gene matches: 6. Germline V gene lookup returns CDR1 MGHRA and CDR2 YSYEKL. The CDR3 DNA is TGCGCCAGCAGCCTTGGGACAGGGCGTACCAAAAACATTCAGTACTTC. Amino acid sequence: CASSLGTGRTKNIQYF.

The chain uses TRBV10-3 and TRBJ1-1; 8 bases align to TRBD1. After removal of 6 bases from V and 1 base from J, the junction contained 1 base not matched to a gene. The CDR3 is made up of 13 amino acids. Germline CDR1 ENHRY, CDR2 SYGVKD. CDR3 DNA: TGTGCCATCAGGGGGACAGGGAACACTGAAGCTTTCTTT. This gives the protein CAIRGTGNTEAFF.

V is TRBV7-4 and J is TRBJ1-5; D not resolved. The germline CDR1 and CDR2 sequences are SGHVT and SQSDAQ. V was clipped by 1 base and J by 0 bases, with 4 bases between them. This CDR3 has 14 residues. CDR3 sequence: CASSLEISNQPQHF. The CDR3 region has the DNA TGTGCCAGCAGCTTAGAGATTAGCAATCAGCCCCAGCATTTT.

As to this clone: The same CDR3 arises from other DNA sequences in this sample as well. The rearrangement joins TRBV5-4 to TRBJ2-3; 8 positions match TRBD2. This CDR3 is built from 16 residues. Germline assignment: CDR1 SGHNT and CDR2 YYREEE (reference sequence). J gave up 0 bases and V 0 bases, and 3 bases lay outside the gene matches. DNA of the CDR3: TGTGCCAGCAGCTTGGGAGCGGGGGTTAGCACAGATACGCAGTATTTT. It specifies CASSLGAGVSTDTQYF. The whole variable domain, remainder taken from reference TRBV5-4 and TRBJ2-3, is ETGVTQSPTHLIKTRGQQVTLRCSSQSGHNTVSWYQQALGQGPQFIFQYYREEENGRGNFPPRFSGLQFPNYSSELNVNALELDDSALYLCASSLGAGVSTDTQYFGPGTRLTVL.

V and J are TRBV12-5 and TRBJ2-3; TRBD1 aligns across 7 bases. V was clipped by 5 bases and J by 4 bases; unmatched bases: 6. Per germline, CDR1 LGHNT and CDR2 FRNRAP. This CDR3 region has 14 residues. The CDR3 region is CASGTGTESDTQYF. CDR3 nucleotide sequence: TGTGCTAGTGGTACCGGGACAGAATCAGATACGCAGTATTTT. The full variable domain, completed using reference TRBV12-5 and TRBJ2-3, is DARVTQTPRHKVTEMGQEVTMRCQPILGHNTVFWYRQTMMQGLELLAYFRNRAPLDDSGMPKDRFSAEMPDATLATLKIQPSEPRDSAVYFCASGTGTESDTQYFGPGTRLTVL.

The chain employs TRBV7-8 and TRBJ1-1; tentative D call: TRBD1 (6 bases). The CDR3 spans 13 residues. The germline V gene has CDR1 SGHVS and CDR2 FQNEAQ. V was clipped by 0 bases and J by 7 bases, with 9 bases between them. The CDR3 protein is CASSLAGTIEAFF. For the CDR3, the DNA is TGTGCCAGCAGCTTAGCGGGGACAATTGAAGCTTTCTTT.

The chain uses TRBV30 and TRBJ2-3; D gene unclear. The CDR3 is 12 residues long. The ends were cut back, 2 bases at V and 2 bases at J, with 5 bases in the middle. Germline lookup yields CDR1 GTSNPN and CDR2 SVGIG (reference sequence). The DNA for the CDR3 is TGTGCCTGGAGTAAAGCCACAGATACGCAGTATTTT. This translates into CAWSKATDTQYF.

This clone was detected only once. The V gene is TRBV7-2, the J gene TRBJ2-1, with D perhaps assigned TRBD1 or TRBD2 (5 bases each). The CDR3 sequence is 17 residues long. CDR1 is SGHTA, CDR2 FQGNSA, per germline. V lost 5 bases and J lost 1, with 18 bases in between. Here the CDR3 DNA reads TGTGCCAGCAGCGTAGGGACGACATGGAAATCCTACAATGAGCAGTTCTTC. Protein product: CASSVGTTWKSYNEQFF.

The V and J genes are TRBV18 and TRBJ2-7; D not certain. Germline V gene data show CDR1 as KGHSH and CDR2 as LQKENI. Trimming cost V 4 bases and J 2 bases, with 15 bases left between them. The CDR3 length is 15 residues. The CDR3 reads CASSRSGIPPYEQYF. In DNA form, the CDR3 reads TGTGCCAGCTCACGGTCAGGTATCCCGCCCTACGAGCAGTACTTC.

The CDR3 DNA is TGTGCCAGCAGCCCCGGACGGAACACTGAAGCTTTCTTT. Translated, it gives CASSPGRNTEAFF. This chain links TRBV7-2 with TRBJ1-1; D is unclear. Trimming removed 5 bases at V and 1 base at J, with 8 bases between. The CDR3 has 13 residues. Germline V gene sequence: CDR1 SGHTA, CDR2 FQGNSA.

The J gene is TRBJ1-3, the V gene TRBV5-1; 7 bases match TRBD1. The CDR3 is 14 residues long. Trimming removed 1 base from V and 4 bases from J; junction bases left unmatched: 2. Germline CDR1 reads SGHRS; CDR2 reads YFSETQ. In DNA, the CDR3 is TGCGCCAGCAGCTTGTGGGGACAGGGAAACACCATATATTTT. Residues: CASSLWGQGNTIYF.

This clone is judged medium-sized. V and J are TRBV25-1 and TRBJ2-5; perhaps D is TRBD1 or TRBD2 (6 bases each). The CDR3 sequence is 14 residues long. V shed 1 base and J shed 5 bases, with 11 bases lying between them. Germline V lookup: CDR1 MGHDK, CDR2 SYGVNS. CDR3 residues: CASSELGGRETQYF. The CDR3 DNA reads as TGTGCCAGCAGTGAATTGGGGGGCCGGGAGACCCAGTACTTC.

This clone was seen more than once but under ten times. The CDR3 DNA reads TGTGCCAGCAGCTTAATAATCGACACTGAAGCTTTCTTT. Its protein product is CASSLIIDTEAFF. This chain links TRBV7-8 with TRBJ1-1, with unresolved D. Germline V CDR1 and CDR2: SGHVS, FQNEAQ. V lost 2 bases and J 3 bases, leaving 7 bases between the germline ends. CDR3 length equals 13 residues.

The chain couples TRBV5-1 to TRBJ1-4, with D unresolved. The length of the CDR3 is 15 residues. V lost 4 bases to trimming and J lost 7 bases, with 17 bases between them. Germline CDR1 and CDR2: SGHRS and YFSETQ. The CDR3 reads CASSPLEGFGEKLFF. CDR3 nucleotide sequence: TGCGCCAGCAGCCCATTAGAGGGTTTCGGTGAAAAACTGTTTTTT.

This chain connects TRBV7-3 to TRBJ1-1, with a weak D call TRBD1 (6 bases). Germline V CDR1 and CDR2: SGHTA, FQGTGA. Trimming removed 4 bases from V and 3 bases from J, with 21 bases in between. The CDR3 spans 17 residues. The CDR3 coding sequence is TGTGCCAGCAGCTCACAACCCATGGGGGGGGCTGACACTGAAGCTTTCTTT. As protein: CASSSQPMGGADTEAFF.

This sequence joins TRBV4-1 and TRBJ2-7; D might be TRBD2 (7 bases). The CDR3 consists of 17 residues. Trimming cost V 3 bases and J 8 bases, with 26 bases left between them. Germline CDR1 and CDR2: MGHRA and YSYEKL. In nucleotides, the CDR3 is TGCGCCAGCAGCCATCCTTTTGGGGAGGGGGACGTTGAAAAGCAGTACTTC. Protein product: CASSHPFGEGDVEKQYF.

CDR3 DNA: TGCGCCAGCAGCCCCGGCGCTAGCGGGGGCGATAACACCGGGGAGCTGTTTTTT. Its translation is CASSPGASGGDNTGELFF. The chain has TRBV5-1 and TRBJ2-2, with 10 positions matching TRBD2. J lost 2 bases, V lost 4 bases, and 11 bases had no gene match. The germline CDR1 and CDR2 sequences are SGHRS and YFSETQ. This CDR3 spans 18 amino acids.

The CDR3 is CASSFFTGALYYNEQFF. The CDR3 DNA sequence: TGTGCCAGCAGCTTTTTTACCGGGGCCTTATACTACAATGAGCAGTTCTTC. This chain connects TRBV7-2 to TRBJ2-1; either TRBD1 or TRBD2 may supply D (5 bases each). This CDR3 spans 17 amino acids. V was pared by 3 bases and J by 3 bases, with 18 bases between. CDR1 and CDR2 (germline): SGHTA, FQGNSA.

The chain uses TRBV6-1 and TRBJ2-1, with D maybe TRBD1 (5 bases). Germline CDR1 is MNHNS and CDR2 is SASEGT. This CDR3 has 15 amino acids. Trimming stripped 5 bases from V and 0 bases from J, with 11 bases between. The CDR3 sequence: CASSLQASSYNEQFF. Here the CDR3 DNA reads TGTGCCAGCAGTTTACAGGCCAGCTCCTACAATGAGCAGTTCTTC.

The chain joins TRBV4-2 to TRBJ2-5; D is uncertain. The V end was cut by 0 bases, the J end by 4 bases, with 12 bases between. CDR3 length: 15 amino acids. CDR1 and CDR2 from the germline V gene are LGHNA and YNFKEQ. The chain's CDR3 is CASSQEGQSVETQYF. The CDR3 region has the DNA TGTGCCAGCAGCCAAGAAGGGCAGTCCGTAGAGACCCAGTACTTC.

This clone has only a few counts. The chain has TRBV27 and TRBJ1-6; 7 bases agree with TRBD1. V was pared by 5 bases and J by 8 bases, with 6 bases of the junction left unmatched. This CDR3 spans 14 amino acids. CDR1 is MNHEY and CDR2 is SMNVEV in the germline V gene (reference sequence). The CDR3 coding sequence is TGTGCCAGCAGTATGGGACAGTTGTATTCACCCCTCCACTTT. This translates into CASSMGQLYSPLHF.